This TCR beta chain was recorded in a study of blood T cell repertoires in COVID-19. Study details: The United States, Italy and Spain supplied acute and convalescent COVID-19 samples. T cells, B-cell-depleted T cells, or PBMCs supplied cDNA or gDNA.

In the source study's methods: Amplified reference gene primers provided the basis for estimating nucleated cell counts. Produced via immunoSEQ multiplex PCR; TCRdb's table is partial and in-frame only. V, J and clone size reflect that table, while D and trimming were determined from the DNA. The sample shows about 130,000 clones, around nine tenths of them seen only once. Seattle patients were enrolled while actively infected and followed longitudinally. The CDR3 consists of 14 residues. Germline CDR1 and CDR2: SQVTM and ANQGSEA. J gave up 3 bases and V 5 bases, and 7 bases lay outside the gene matches. This clone was recorded once.

This receptor was taken from a woman aged 70 to 79 with COVID-19, enrolled during active disease. This rearrangement joins TRBV29-1 to TRBJ2-7; TRBD2 matches 10 bases. The sample consisted of peripheral blood. In DNA form, the CDR3 reads TGCAGCGTTATACTTAGCGGGGGGAACTACGAGCAGTACTTC. Its protein product is CSVILSGGNYEQYF.